The 24 T cell receptor beta chains below were found in one sample sequenced in a study of naive and memory T cell subsets. Two oligonucleotides, mixed equimolar, formed the beta constant-region primer covering TRBC1 and TRBC2. TCRdb analysed the UMI-ligation and nested PCR reads with MiXCR anew, one entry per CDR3 protein. The sample lists approximately 140,000 distinct CDR3 sequences, over 15% occurring once. The sequenced sample consisted of naive CD4+ T cells from blood. The source of these receptors is a human donor in good health.

This clonotype was seen a handful of times. V usage is TRBV7-2 and J usage is TRBJ2-7; D is perhaps TRBD1 (7 bases). V was clipped by 1 base and J by 3 bases, with 16 bases between them. This CDR3 spans 16 amino acids. Germline lookup yields CDR1 SGHTA and CDR2 FQGNSA. The CDR3 DNA reads as TGTGCCAGCAGCTTAGGGCCGGGTCAGGGGGGCTACGAGCAGTACTTC. This codes for CASSLGPGQGGYEQYF.

This sequence joins TRBV20-1 and TRBJ1-3; 8 bases fit TRBD1. The CDR3 totals 13 residues. After removal of 5 bases from V and 2 bases from J, the junction contained 2 bases not matched to a gene. Germline CDR1 and CDR2: DFQATT and SNEGSKA (reference sequence). The CDR3, as DNA: TGCAGTGCTCCGGACAGGGCTGGAAACACCATATATTTT. Its translation is CSAPDRAGNTIYF.

This clonotype was observed a handful of times. V and J are TRBV29-1 and TRBJ2-3; 7 nucleotides align to TRBD1. The CDR3 runs 17 residues. Trimming cost V 6 bases and J 6 bases; bases outside gene matches: 21. Germline V gene lookup returns CDR1 SQVTM and CDR2 ANQGSEA. Written as DNA, the CDR3 is TGCAGCGTGGAGTGGGGGACAGCCTCTTTGGTTGAGGATACGCAGTATTTT. Its translation is CSVEWGTASLVEDTQYF.

J is TRBJ2-5 and V is TRBV29-1; either TRBD1 or TRBD2 may fit D (6 bases each). Trimming removed 4 bases at V and 6 bases at J, with 27 bases between. The CDR3 spans 17 residues. Germline-derived CDR1 and CDR2 are SQVTM and ANQGSEA. CDR3: CSVAEQGGGPLGKTQYF. The CDR3 DNA is TGCAGCGTTGCGGAACAGGGCGGAGGGCCCCTAGGGAAGACCCAGTACTTC.

The V call is TRBV20-1, the J call TRBJ2-1, with D possibly TRBD2 on 6 matching bases. Germline V lookup: CDR1 DFQATT, CDR2 SNEGSKA (reference sequence). The V end was cut by 3 bases, the J end by 2 bases, with 11 bases between. This CDR3 is 14 amino acids long. For the CDR3, the DNA is TGCAGTGCTAGCAGCGGGCTCCCCTACAATGAGCAGTTCTTC. Translated, it gives CSASSGLPYNEQFF.

This clonotype was detected a few times. This chain connects TRBV10-3 to TRBJ2-1; 8 bases agree with TRBD2. Germline lookup yields CDR1 ENHRY and CDR2 SYGVKD. The length of the CDR3 is 16 residues. The ends lost 3 bases at V and 0 bases at J; junction bases unmatched: 4. CDR3 in amino acids: CAISEPSGSSYNEQFF. DNA of the CDR3: TGTGCCATCAGTGAACCAAGCGGGAGCTCCTACAATGAGCAGTTCTTC.

This clonotype was seen at least ten times. The genes are TRBV20-1 and TRBJ2-3; D unresolved. The CDR3 length is 11 residues. CDR1 DFQATT and CDR2 SNEGSKA come from the germline V gene (reference sequence). V was cut by 6 bases and J by 3 bases, with 7 bases left in between. The CDR3 nucleotides read TGCAGTGCAGCCGGGACAGATACGCAGTATTTT. Translating gives CSAAGTDTQYF.

This clonotype was counted at least ten times. The V gene is TRBV20-1, the J gene TRBJ2-4; D uncertain. V dropped 5 bases and J dropped 3 bases, with 14 bases sitting between them. The CDR3 contains 14 residues. Germline V gene sequence: CDR1 DFQATT, CDR2 SNEGSKA (reference sequence). CDR3 nucleotides: TGCAGTGCTGACTTGAGACTGGGCAAAAACATTCAGTACTTC. Its translation is CSADLRLGKNIQYF.

This clonotype was observed many times. The chain has TRBV5-1 and TRBJ2-5, with D tentatively TRBD2 (5 bases). V was pared by 0 bases and J by 3 bases, with 9 bases between. The germline V gene has CDR1 SGHRS and CDR2 YFSETQ. CDR3 length: 14 amino acids. The CDR3 sequence is CASSLGRRKETQYF. CDR3 DNA sequence: TGCGCCAGCAGCTTGGGACGGAGGAAAGAGACCCAGTACTTC. The full variable domain, with the rest looked up from reference TRBV5-1 and TRBJ2-5, is KAGVTQTPRYLIKTRGQQVTLSCSPISGHRSVSWYQQTPGQGLQFLFEYFSETQRNKGNFPGRFSGRQFSNSRSEMNVSTLELGDSALYLCASSLGRRKETQYFGPGTRLLVL.

The chain has TRBV5-1 and TRBJ2-7; TRBD2 agrees at 8 bases. The germline V gene has CDR1 SGHRS and CDR2 YFSETQ. This CDR3 region has 15 residues. J lost 5 bases, V lost 6 bases, and 13 bases had no gene match. The CDR3 is CASTSGAGVANEQYF. DNA for the CDR3: TGCGCCAGCACCTCGGGAGCGGGAGTGGCCAACGAGCAGTACTTC.

This rearrangement joins TRBV28 to TRBJ2-7, with D possibly matching TRBD1 (6 bases). This CDR3 has 16 amino acids. Trimming stripped 2 bases from V and 3 bases from J, with 17 bases between. Germline V gives CDR1 MDHEN, CDR2 SYDVKM. This CDR3 is CASSLADRRASYEQYF. CDR3 in DNA: TGTGCCAGCAGTTTAGCGGACAGACGGGCGAGCTACGAGCAGTACTTC.

The chain carries TRBV9 and TRBJ2-3; no reliable D call. With 0 bases removed from V and 0 bases from J, the gap between germline ends came to 11 bases. This CDR3 spans 16 amino acids. Germline V lookup: CDR1 SGDLS, CDR2 YYNGEE. In nucleotides, the CDR3 is TGTGCCAGCAGCGTAGTTTCTGGTATTAGCACAGATACGCAGTATTTT. This encodes CASSVVSGISTDTQYF.

Ten or more counts support this clonotype. CDR3 protein: CASSSYSGSAGELFF. DNA for the CDR3: TGTGCCAGCAGCTCCTATAGCGGGAGTGCCGGGGAGCTGTTTTTT. The rearrangement uses TRBV7-2 and TRBJ2-2; 9 bases fit TRBD2. The length of the CDR3 is 15 residues. Germline CDR1 SGHTA, CDR2 FQGNSA. V was clipped by 4 bases and J by 6 bases; unmatched bases: 6.

The V gene is TRBV28, the J gene TRBJ1-6; D is possibly TRBD1 (5 bases). CDR3 length: 14 amino acids. The germline gives CDR1 MDHEN, CDR2 SYDVKM. The V gene lost 10 bases and the J gene lost 9 bases, with 19 bases spanning the gap. This CDR3 is CAISSGTRSSPLHF. The CDR3, as DNA: TGTGCCATCTCTTCCGGGACCCGGAGTTCACCCCTCCACTTT. The full variable domain, completed using reference TRBV28 and TRBJ1-6, is DVKVTQSSRYLVKRTGEKVFLECVQDMDHENMFWYRQDPGLGLRLIYFSYDVKMKEKGDIPEGYSVSREKKERFSLILESASTNQTSMYLCAISSGTRSSPLHFGNGTRLTVT.

The V call is TRBV6-6, the J call TRBJ2-7, with TRBD2 matching 11 bases. Germline V gene sequence: CDR1 MNHNY, CDR2 SVGAGI (reference sequence). This CDR3 has 14 residues. V was clipped by 5 bases and J by 2 bases; unmatched bases: 2. Here the CDR3 DNA reads TGTGCCAGCAGTGCGACTAGCGGGGCCTACGAGCAGTACTTC. Protein sequence: CASSATSGAYEQYF.

The chain is built from TRBV11-3 and TRBJ2-3; D perhaps matches TRBD2 (6 bases). Germline V gene sequence: CDR1 SGHNT, CDR2 YENEEA. This CDR3 comprises 18 residues. Trimming removed 1 base from V and 4 bases from J, with 21 bases in between. The CDR3 bases are TGTGCCAGCAGCTTAGGACTCGGAGGGCCCGCCGTCGCAGATACGCAGTATTTT. It translates to CASSLGLGGPAVADTQYF.

Regarding this clonotype: A read error may account for a junction end that differs from germline. This chain links TRBV24-1 with TRBJ2-2; D is uncertain. The length of the CDR3 is 12 residues. CDR1 is KGHDR and CDR2 is SFDVKD in the germline V gene. The CDR3 DNA follows: TGTGGCACCAGTGATTTGAACGGGGAGCTGTTTTTT. Its protein is CGTSDLNGELFF.

This clonotype was seen a handful of times. This chain connects TRBV5-6 to TRBJ1-2, with 9 nucleotides matching TRBD1. Germline V gene sequence: CDR1 SGHDT, CDR2 YYEEEE. The trim removed 2 bases at V and 3 bases at J, leaving 8 bases unmatched. The CDR3 spans 16 residues. For the CDR3, the DNA is TGTGCCAGCAGCTTACATTCCGGGACAGGGCACTATGGCTACACCTTC. This encodes CASSLHSGTGHYGYTF.

In this sample, this clonotype turned up a few times. The V and J genes are TRBV2 and TRBJ1-3, with D perhaps matching TRBD1 (5 bases). Trimming removed 3 bases at V and 4 bases at J, with 13 bases between. The CDR3 has 15 amino acids. Per germline, CDR1 SNHLY and CDR2 FYNNEI. The CDR3 coding sequence is TGTGCCAGCAGTGAGAGGGGCCGTTGGGGAAACACCATATATTTT. Protein: CASSERGRWGNTIYF.

There are a few counts of this clonotype. The genes are TRBV5-1 and TRBJ2-3; D call uncertain. V lost 0 bases and J 6 bases, leaving 11 bases between the germline ends. Germline CDR1 is SGHRS and CDR2 is YFSETQ. The CDR3 runs to 14 residues. CDR3 residues: CASSLGLVKDTQYF. The CDR3 DNA follows: TGCGCCAGCAGCTTGGGATTAGTGAAGGATACGCAGTATTTT.

This chain uses TRBV7-2 with TRBJ2-1; 8 bases map to TRBD1. Germline loops: CDR1 SGHTA, CDR2 FQGNSA. V trimming: 0 bases; J trimming: 6 bases; junction bases outside the gene matches: 10. The CDR3 totals 17 residues. The DNA of the CDR3 is TGTGCCAGCAGCTTAGCGGGCCCGGGACAGGTATCCAATGAGCAGTTCTTC. Translating it yields CASSLAGPGQVSNEQFF.

The rearrangement joins TRBV7-9 to TRBJ1-1, with D uncertain. The CDR3 length is 12 residues. Trimming took 3 bases from V and 4 from J, leaving 6 bases between them. Germline lookup yields CDR1 SEHNR and CDR2 FQNEAQ (reference sequence). This CDR3 is CASSLLGTEAFF. CDR3 nucleotides: TGTGCCAGCAGCTTGCTGGGCACTGAAGCTTTCTTT.

Ten or more counts support this clonotype. The rearrangement joins TRBV12-3 or TRBV12-4 to TRBJ2-1, with 11 bases identical to TRBD2. This CDR3 region has 15 residues. V shed 3 bases and J 7 bases; nucleotides not matched to a gene: 5. CDR3 sequence: CASSFGLAGLNEQFF. The CDR3 DNA is TGTGCCAGCAGTTTCGGACTAGCGGGCCTAAATGAGCAGTTCTTC.

This clonotype was seen only a few times. The V gene is TRBV28, the J gene TRBJ2-3; D unresolved. Germline CDR1 and CDR2: MDHEN and SYDVKM. This CDR3 comprises 15 residues. Trimming stripped 2 bases from V and 1 base from J, with 10 bases between. The CDR3 DNA reads as TGTGCCAGCAGTTTACCCGCGGTGGGCACAGATACGCAGTATTTT. Translation: CASSLPAVGTDTQYF.